This entry concerns a single T cell receptor (beta chain). Its antigen remains unidentified. These data are taken from a study of cytomegalovirus exposure and HLA in healthy donors. Study-wide context: The 95 to 150 validation repertoires were produced on the same platform as the 550 to 700 repertoires of the first cohort. This was reported in a later analysis. Findings and caveats of the study: It was found in a later analysis that first-cohort TCR clusters tended to co-occur in the 100 to 150 validation repertoires. Generally TCR sequences proved uncommon, though certain public TCRs appeared in numerous donors.

Germline lookup yields CDR1 SGHNT and CDR2 YYREEE (reference sequence). The CDR3 has 14 residues. V lost 3 bases, J lost 6 bases, and 5 bases stayed unmatched. The study drew the donors from its approximately 110-subject validation cohort, separate from the roughly 700-subject first cohort. Clones were sequenced by immunoSEQ multiplex PCR, and TCRdb holds only the in-frame ones, with some missing. Of some 120,000 clones listed, 85% to 90% are singletons. This chain connects TRBV5-4 to TRBJ2-3, with 9 bases fitting TRBD1. The TCR originated in a man aged 25 to 40 in good health and CMV-seronegative. The sample taken for sequencing was PBMCs. CDR3: CASSSGQGWDTQYF. The CDR3, as DNA: TGTGCCAGCAGCTCCGGACAGGGGTGGGATACGCAGTATTTT.